The rows below give T cell receptor beta chains drawn from one sample of a study of shared clonotypes between healthy human individuals. The table came from immunoSEQ multiplex PCR; TCRdb's copy has only in-frame clones and leaves some out. The sample holds 550,000 to 650,000 clones, approximately 96% seen once. Sequenced: naive CD8+ T cells sorted from blood. Every receptor here comes from a woman aged 25 to 39 in good health. Both conserved end residues are part of each CDR3. The order of the fields is D gene, clone size, V gene, J gene, CDR3 DNA, CDR3 protein. D genes are given only for firm matches. The size entry is marked missing in some rows and otherwise reads once, few, many or a size class.

D: TRBD2; size: NA; V: TRBV7-3; J: TRBJ2-3; DNA: TGTGCCAGCAGCTTAGCACTAGCGGGCCATAGCACAGATACGCAGTATTTT; CDR3: CASSLALAGHSTDTQYF
D: NA; size: once; V: TRBV6-5; J: TRBJ2-2; DNA: TGTGCCAGCAGTCGGGGAGCGAACACCGGGGAGCTGTTTTTT; CDR3: CASSRGANTGELFF
D: NA; size: NA; V: TRBV7-9; J: TRBJ2-6; DNA: TGTGCCAGCAGCGGGACGACAGGCCCAACTCCCTCTGGGGCCAACGTCCTGACTTTC; CDR3: CASSGTTGPTPSGANVLTF
D: NA; size: NA; V: TRBV6-5; J: TRBJ2-7; DNA: TGTGCCAGCAGTTATCAGGGAGGCTCCTACGAGCAGTACTTC; CDR3: CASSYQGGSYEQYF
D: TRBD1; size: NA; V: TRBV5-1; J: TRBJ1-2; DNA: TGCGCCAGCAGCCCAACTCCCACAGGGGGCTATGGCTACACCTTC; CDR3: CASSPTPTGGYGYTF
D: NA; size: NA; V: TRBV7-2; J: TRBJ2-7; DNA: TGTGCCAGCAGCCCAATTGGGGAGCAGTACTTC; CDR3: CASSPIGEQYF
D: TRBD1; size: NA; V: TRBV19; J: TRBJ1-2; DNA: TGTGCCAGTAGTGTAGACAGGGAGGTCTATGGCTACACCTTC; CDR3: CASSVDREVYGYTF
D: NA; size: once; V: TRBV9; J: TRBJ2-1; DNA: TGTGCCAGCAGCGTAGATCCGGGACAAACCTACAATGAGCAGTTCTTC; CDR3: CASSVDPGQTYNEQFF
D: NA; size: NA; V: TRBV4-1; J: TRBJ2-7; DNA: TGCGCCAGCAGCCAAGTTTTAGGGGACTCCTACGAGCAGTACTTC; CDR3: CASSQVLGDSYEQYF
D: TRBD1; size: NA; V: TRBV28; J: TRBJ1-5; DNA: TGTGCCAGCAGCCTGGGACAGGGGCGCCAGCCCCAGCATTTT; CDR3: CASSLGQGRQPQHF
D: TRBD2; size: NA; V: TRBV7-2; J: TRBJ2-7; DNA: TGTGCCAGCAGCTTAGATGGGGGTGAGCGGGAGAGCTCCTACGAGCAGTACTTC; CDR3: CASSLDGGERESSYEQYF
D: TRBD1; size: NA; V: TRBV7-2; J: TRBJ1-2; DNA: TGTGCCAGCAGCTGGCCGGGACAGGGGGCGCAGGGCTACACCTTC; CDR3: CASSWPGQGAQGYTF
D: NA; size: few; V: TRBV28; J: TRBJ2-6; DNA: TGTGCCAGCAGTTTATGGGAGGGGTCTGGGGCCAACGTCCTGACTTTC; CDR3: CASSLWEGSGANVLTF
D: NA; size: NA; V: TRBV27; J: TRBJ1-1; DNA: TGTGCCAGCAGTTTGGGACCTAACACTGAAGCTTTCTTT; CDR3: CASSLGPNTEAFF
D: NA; size: NA; V: TRBV27; J: TRBJ1-1; DNA: TGTGCCAGCAGTTCAGGACTCACTGAAGCTTTCTTT; CDR3: CASSSGLTEAFF
D: NA; size: NA; V: TRBV27; J: TRBJ2-7; DNA: TGTGCCAGCAGTTTGGCGCCCTGGTCCTACGAGCAGTACTTC; CDR3: CASSLAPWSYEQYF
D: TRBD1; size: NA; V: TRBV2; J: TRBJ1-4; DNA: TGTGCCAGCAGGGCACAAACTTCCGGGACAGCAGGTCGATCTTTGGGTGAAAAACTGTTTTTT; CDR3: CASRAQTSGTAGRSLGEKLFF
D: NA; size: NA; V: TRBV25-1; J: TRBJ1-2; DNA: TGTGCCAGCAGCAACCGACAAGCTAACTATGGCTACACCTTC; CDR3: CASSNRQANYGYTF
D: TRBD1; size: NA; V: TRBV5-4; J: TRBJ2-1; DNA: TGTGCCAGCAGCTTGGACGGACAGGGGGCTTTGATCAATGAGCAGTTCTTC; CDR3: CASSLDGQGALINEQFF
D: TRBD1; size: NA; V: TRBV5-6; J: TRBJ2-7; DNA: TGTGCCAGCAGCTTCCAACAGGGGTACGAGCAGTACTTC; CDR3: CASSFQQGYEQYF
D: NA; size: NA; V: TRBV28; J: TRBJ2-1; DNA: TGTGCCAGCAATATATTTGGCAATGAGCAGTTCTTC; CDR3: CASNIFGNEQFF
D: NA; size: NA; V: TRBV27; J: TRBJ2-1; DNA: TGTGCCAGCAGTTTACGGGGGTCTTTCAATGAGCAGTTCTTC; CDR3: CASSLRGSFNEQFF
D: NA; size: NA; V: TRBV28; J: TRBJ1-2; DNA: TGTGCCAGCATGTCCTGGGAGCTGGGTGACTATGGCTACACCTTC; CDR3: CASMSWELGDYGYTF
D: NA; size: NA; V: TRBV7-2; J: TRBJ2-3; DNA: TGTGCCAGCAGCCCACTACAAATTTCTGCCGATACGCAGTATTTT; CDR3: CASSPLQISADTQYF
D: NA; size: NA; V: TRBV4-1; J: TRBJ2-1; DNA: TGCGCCAGCAGCCACAGCGAGACGGCGGGCAATGAGCAGTTCTTC; CDR3: CASSHSETAGNEQFF
D: NA; size: NA; V: TRBV13; J: TRBJ2-7; DNA: TGTGCCAGCAGCTTTTATGGGACGTCGGACCGCTCCTACGAGCAGTACTTC; CDR3: CASSFYGTSDRSYEQYF
D: NA; size: NA; V: TRBV27; J: TRBJ2-7; DNA: TGTGCCAGCAGTCTATGGTTAGCGGCAGACTACGAGCAGTACTTC; CDR3: CASSLWLAADYEQYF
D: NA; size: NA; V: TRBV2; J: TRBJ2-7; DNA: TGTGCCAGCAGTGAAGAGGCGGCAGGGGTTACCTACGAGCAGTACTTC; CDR3: CASSEEAAGVTYEQYF
D: NA; size: NA; V: TRBV5-6; J: TRBJ2-7; DNA: TGTGCCAGCAGCTGGTGGACAGTCTCCTACGAGCAGTACTTC; CDR3: CASSWWTVSYEQYF
D: NA; size: NA; V: TRBV4-2; J: TRBJ1-2; DNA: TGTGCCAGCAGCCAAGACTGGGGAGAGTATGGCTACACCTTC; CDR3: CASSQDWGEYGYTF
D: NA; size: NA; V: TRBV13; J: TRBJ1-1; DNA: TGTGCCAGCAGCTTAGACGAGGGCGGGAACACTGAAGCTTTCTTT; CDR3: CASSLDEGGNTEAFF
D: TRBD2; size: NA; V: TRBV29-1; J: TRBJ2-7; DNA: TGCAGCGTTGGTGGCGCGGGAGAGGGCTACGAGCAGTACTTC; CDR3: CSVGGAGEGYEQYF
D: TRBD1; size: NA; V: TRBV5-4; J: TRBJ2-2; DNA: TGTGCCAGCAGCTCAACCGGGACAGGGCGCACCGGGGAGCTGTTTTTT; CDR3: CASSSTGTGRTGELFF
D: TRBD2; size: NA; V: TRBV7-9; J: TRBJ2-2; DNA: TGTGCCAGCAGCTCCAGACTAGCGGGGGGCACCGGGGAGCTGTTTTTT; CDR3: CASSSRLAGGTGELFF
D: TRBD1; size: NA; V: TRBV7-9; J: TRBJ2-2; DNA: TGTGCCAGCAGCACGACGGGACAGATGAACACCGGGGAGCTGTTTTTT; CDR3: CASSTTGQMNTGELFF
D: NA; size: NA; V: TRBV28; J: TRBJ1-2; DNA: TGTGCCAGCACCAAGACATCTTCTAACTATGGCTACACCTTC; CDR3: CASTKTSSNYGYTF
D: TRBD1; size: NA; V: TRBV29-1; J: TRBJ1-2; DNA: TGCAGCGTTGAAGATCGCGGGACAGTGGCTGGCTACACCTTC; CDR3: CSVEDRGTVAGYTF
D: NA; size: NA; V: TRBV4-1; J: TRBJ2-1; DNA: TGCGCCAGCAGCCACCCAATGGGCCCCAAGAACAATGAGCAGTTCTTC; CDR3: CASSHPMGPKNNEQFF
D: TRBD2; size: NA; V: TRBV6-1; J: TRBJ2-7; DNA: TGTGCCAGCAGACTAGCGGACTCCTACGAGCAGTACTTC; CDR3: CASRLADSYEQYF
D: NA; size: NA; V: TRBV2; J: TRBJ2-7; DNA: TGTGCCAGCCGGGGGAGAGAGTCGATCGAGCAGTACTTC; CDR3: CASRGRESIEQYF
D: NA; size: NA; V: TRBV2; J: TRBJ2-7; DNA: TGTGCCAGCAGTGAATTGCTGGGCACTAGCTCCTACGAGCAGTACTTC; CDR3: CASSELLGTSSYEQYF
D: TRBD2; size: NA; V: TRBV6-5; J: TRBJ2-3; DNA: TGTGCCAGCAGGGGACTAGGATCTGCAGATACGCAGTATTTT; CDR3: CASRGLGSADTQYF
D: TRBD1; size: NA; V: TRBV6-1; J: TRBJ1-2; DNA: TGTGCCAGCAGTGAACCACCACGATTGACAGGGGCGGGAGGTGGCTACACCTTC; CDR3: CASSEPPRLTGAGGGYTF
D: TRBD1; size: few; V: TRBV5-1; J: TRBJ1-5; DNA: TGCGGAGCCCCAGGCCAGGGGGCCAGGAACAATCAGCCCCAGCATTTT; CDR3: CGAPGQGARNNQPQHF
D: NA; size: NA; V: TRBV5-1; J: TRBJ2-7; DNA: TGCGCCAGCAGTCTAGTCCCGGCCTACGAGCAGTACTTC; CDR3: CASSLVPAYEQYF
D: NA; size: NA; V: TRBV9; J: TRBJ1-2; DNA: TGTGCCAGCAGCGCCCCCCAAGAACGAGATGGCTACACCTTC; CDR3: CASSAPQERDGYTF
D: NA; size: NA; V: TRBV6-5; J: TRBJ2-2; DNA: TGTGCCAGCAGTTGGGGGAACACCGGGGAGCTGTTTTTT; CDR3: CASSWGNTGELFF
D: NA; size: NA; V: TRBV27; J: TRBJ2-2; DNA: TGTGCCAGCTTTGGTCTCAGCAGGGGCACCGGGGAGCTGTTTTTT; CDR3: CASFGLSRGTGELFF
D: NA; size: NA; V: TRBV5-5; J: TRBJ1-1; DNA: TGTGCCAGCAGCTTGAGCAGGCACGCGAACACTGAAGCTTTCTTT; CDR3: CASSLSRHANTEAFF
D: NA; size: once; V: TRBV9; J: TRBJ2-3; DNA: TGTGCCAGCAGCCCCGAGGGGGTGAGCACAGATACGCAGTATTTT; CDR3: CASSPEGVSTDTQYF
D: TRBD1; size: NA; V: TRBV14; J: TRBJ2-4; DNA: TGTGCCAGCAGCTCCACAGGGGGGAAGAAAAACATTCAGTACTTC; CDR3: CASSSTGGKKNIQYF
D: NA; size: NA; V: TRBV6-4; J: TRBJ2-7; DNA: TGTGCCAGCAGTGACTCTCGCCCCTACGAGCAGTACTTC; CDR3: CASSDSRPYEQYF
D: NA; size: NA; V: TRBV6-1; J: TRBJ2-1; DNA: TGTGCCAGCAGTGCGCGGGGCTCCTACAATGAGCAGTTCTTC; CDR3: CASSARGSYNEQFF
D: TRBD2; size: NA; V: TRBV15; J: TRBJ2-5; DNA: TGTGCCACCAGCAGAGAGGTGGGACTAGCGGATACGTACCAAGAGACCCAGTACTTC; CDR3: CATSREVGLADTYQETQYF